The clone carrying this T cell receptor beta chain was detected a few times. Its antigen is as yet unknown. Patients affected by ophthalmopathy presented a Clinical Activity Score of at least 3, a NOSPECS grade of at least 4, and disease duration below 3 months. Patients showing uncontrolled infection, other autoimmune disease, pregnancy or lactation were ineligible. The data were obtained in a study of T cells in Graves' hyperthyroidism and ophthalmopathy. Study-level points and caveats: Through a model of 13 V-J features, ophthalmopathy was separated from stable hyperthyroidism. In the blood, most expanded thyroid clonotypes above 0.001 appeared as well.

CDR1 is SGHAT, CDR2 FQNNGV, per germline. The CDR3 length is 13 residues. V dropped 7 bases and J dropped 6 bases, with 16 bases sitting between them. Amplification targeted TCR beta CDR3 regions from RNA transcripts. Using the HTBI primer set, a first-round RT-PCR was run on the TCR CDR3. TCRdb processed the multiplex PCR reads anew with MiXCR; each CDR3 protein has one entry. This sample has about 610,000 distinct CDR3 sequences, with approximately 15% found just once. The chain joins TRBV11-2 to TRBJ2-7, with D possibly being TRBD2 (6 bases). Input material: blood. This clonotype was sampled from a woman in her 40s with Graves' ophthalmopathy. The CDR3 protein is CASILLQGGEQYF. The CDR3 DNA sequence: TGTGCCAGCATATTACTCCAGGGAGGCGAGCAGTACTTC.